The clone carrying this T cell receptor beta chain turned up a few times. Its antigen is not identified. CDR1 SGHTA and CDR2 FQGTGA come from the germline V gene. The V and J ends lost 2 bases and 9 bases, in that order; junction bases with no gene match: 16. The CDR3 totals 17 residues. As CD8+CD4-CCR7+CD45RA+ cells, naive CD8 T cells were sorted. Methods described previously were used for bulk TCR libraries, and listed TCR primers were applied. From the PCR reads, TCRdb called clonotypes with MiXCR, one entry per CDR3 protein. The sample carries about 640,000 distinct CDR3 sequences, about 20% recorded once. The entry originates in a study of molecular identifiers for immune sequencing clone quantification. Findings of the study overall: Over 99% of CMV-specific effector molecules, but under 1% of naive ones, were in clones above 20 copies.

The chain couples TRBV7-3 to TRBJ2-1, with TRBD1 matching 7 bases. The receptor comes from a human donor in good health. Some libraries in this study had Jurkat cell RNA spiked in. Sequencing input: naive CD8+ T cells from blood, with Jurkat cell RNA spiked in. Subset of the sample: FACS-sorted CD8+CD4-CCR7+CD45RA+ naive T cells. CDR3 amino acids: CASSLEAYPGTAIEQFF. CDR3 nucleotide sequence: TGTGCCAGCAGCTTAGAAGCTTATCCCGGGACAGCAATTGAGCAGTTCTTC.